This TCR beta chain emerged from a study of patients and donors after allogeneic stem cell transplantation. This clonotype was seen a few times. Deletions cut 6 bases from V and 4 bases from J, with 12 bases between. Germline V gene sequence: CDR1 MNHNY, CDR2 SVGAGI (reference sequence). The CDR3 contains 13 residues. Each CDR3 protein gets one entry after TCRdb re-called the RT-PCR reads with MiXCR. Altogether 200,000 to 250,000 distinct CDR3 sequences are present, more than 35% being singletons, with the ten largest covering 11%. Sequenced material: blood, either unsorted or a sorted T cell fraction (not recorded which). The chain joins TRBV6-6 to TRBJ1-2; a weak D match, TRBD1 (5 bases). The receptor was isolated from a human donor who was either an allogeneic HSCT recipient or a stem cell or donor lymphocyte infusion donor (not recorded which). It is not recorded whose cells these are; they may come from a transplant donor. The CDR3 DNA reads TGTGCCAGCAGAATGGGACCGCTCTATGGCTACACCTTC. Translated, it gives CASRMGPLYGYTF.